These 21 T cell receptor beta chains were sequenced from one sample in a study of preoperative IRX-2 immunotherapy in early breast cancer (dated by TCRdb to between 2018 and 2020). Preparation of the library involved the immunoSEQ multiplex PCR assay. Held by TCRdb, this immuneACCESS table contains in-frame sequences only and omits some clones. Under half of the omission traces to an unresolved V gene where checked; the cause of the rest is unknown. The sample contains approximately 98,000 clones, just over 85% of them found a single time. Roughly 2% of the sample goes to the ten largest clones. The sample's treatment or condition label, decoded: preoperative locoregional IRX-2 cytokine immunotherapy. The sequencing here drew on tumor tissue, taken after IRX-2 immunotherapy. Receptors originate from a human donor with breast cancer.

The V and J genes are TRBV5-1 and TRBJ1-1; a weak D match, TRBD1 (6 bases). CDR1 and CDR2 (germline): SGHRS, YFSETQ. The CDR3 is 15 residues long. The germline V and J ends were trimmed by 5 bases and 1 base, with 15 bases remaining between them. The chain's CDR3 is CASSRADRGNTEAFF. In DNA, the CDR3 is TGCGCCAGCAGTAGGGCGGACAGAGGGAACACTGAAGCTTTCTTT.

CDR3 nucleotide sequence: TGTGCCTGGAGTGTCGACTACGGACTAGCGGGGTACCGCACAGATACGCAGTATTTT. It codes for CAWSVDYGLAGYRTDTQYF. V and J are TRBV30 and TRBJ2-3, with 12 bases that match TRBD2. The CDR3 runs to 19 residues. V shed 0 bases, J shed 1 base, and the junction held 11 bases outside the gene matches. The germline CDR1 and CDR2 sequences are GTSNPN and SVGIG (reference sequence).

The chain is built from TRBV30 and TRBJ1-2, with D possibly being TRBD1 (5 bases). This CDR3 is 15 amino acids long. V lost 4 bases, J lost 4 bases, and 19 bases lay in between. The V gene's germline CDR1 is GTSNPN and CDR2 SVGIG (reference sequence). CDR3 bases: TGTGCCTGGATGGCCCCGGGCAGGGCCCCCTATGGCTACACCTTC. Residues: CAWMAPGRAPYGYTF.

The rearrangement joins TRBV28 to TRBJ2-7; 7 bases fit TRBD1. Looked up from germline, CDR1 is MDHEN and CDR2 is SYDVKM. The CDR3 is 14 residues long. V dropped 7 bases and J dropped 0; count of bases not matched to a gene: 6. The CDR3 protein is CASKDRMSSYEQYF. The CDR3 DNA reads TGTGCCAGCAAGGACAGGATGAGCTCCTACGAGCAGTACTTC. The whole variable domain, remainder taken from reference TRBV28 and TRBJ2-7, is DVKVTQSSRYLVKRTGEKVFLECVQDMDHENMFWYRQDPGLGLRLIYFSYDVKMKEKGDIPEGYSVSREKKERFSLILESASTNQTSMYLCASKDRMSSYEQYFGPGTRLTVT.

The chain uses TRBV11-3 and TRBJ1-2; maybe TRBD1 (5 bases). Germline-derived CDR1 and CDR2 are SGHNT and YENEEA. Trimming removed 5 bases at V and 1 base at J, with 11 bases between. CDR3 length equals 14 residues. CDR3 region: CASSPQENNYGYTF. The CDR3 DNA sequence: TGTGCCAGCAGCCCACAGGAGAATAACTATGGCTACACCTTC.

The rearrangement joins TRBV30 to TRBJ2-6; D not certain. The length of the CDR3 is 16 residues. CDR1 and CDR2 (germline): GTSNPN, SVGIG (reference sequence). The V end lost 2 bases, the J end lost 4 bases, and 15 bases lay between the germline ends. Written as DNA, the CDR3 is TGTGCCTGGAGTCAGCCACTTACCCTCGGGGCCAACGTCCTGACTTTC. Translation: CAWSQPLTLGANVLTF.

V gene TRBV6-8 combines with J gene TRBJ2-3; possible D gene TRBD2, 5 bases. V was clipped by 4 bases and J by 2 bases, with 10 bases between them. Germline-derived CDR1 and CDR2 are MNHGY and SAAAGT. The length of the CDR3 is 14 residues. The CDR3 loop is CASSFSGITDTQYF. The CDR3 DNA reads as TGTGCCAGCAGTTTTTCGGGAATCACAGATACGCAGTATTTT.

The chain couples TRBV7-1 to TRBJ1-4; no clear D gene. TRBV7-1 carries the ORF label, with uncertain function. V was shortened by 4 bases and J by 11 bases, with 17 bases between the two germline ends. The CDR3 has 14 amino acids. The CDR3 region has the DNA TGTGCCAGCAGCTTGTATGAGGGCTACCAGAAACTGTTTTTT. Translation gives CASSLYEGYQKLFF.

The chain combines TRBV5-1 with TRBJ2-5, with 9 nucleotides matching TRBD1. The V gene's germline CDR1 is SGHRS and CDR2 YFSETQ. The CDR3 consists of 15 residues. V lost 0 bases and J lost 5; bases outside the gene matches: 5. CDR3 residues: CASSLGTGAWETQYF. The CDR3 region has the DNA TGCGCCAGCAGCTTGGGGACAGGGGCTTGGGAGACCCAGTACTTC.

The V gene is TRBV19, the J gene TRBJ1-5; no reliable D call. The CDR3 consists of 14 residues. Germline lookup yields CDR1 LNHDA and CDR2 SQIVND (reference sequence). V was trimmed by 2 bases and J by 0 bases, leaving 5 bases between them. The CDR3 reads CASSIRGSNQPQHF. CDR3 nucleotide sequence: TGTGCCAGTAGTATACGGGGTAGCAATCAGCCCCAGCATTTT.

This clone was seen a handful of times. This chain joins TRBV11-3 and TRBJ2-2; TRBD2 matches at 9 bases. This CDR3 spans 20 amino acids. Germline values: CDR1 SGHNT, CDR2 YENEEA. Trimming removed 3 bases from V and 5 bases from J; junction bases left unmatched: 19. DNA of the CDR3: TGTGCCAGCAGCTTGTTTCGCGGGACCGGGGCGGGAGGGCCGACCGGGGAGCTGTTTTTT. The encoded protein is CASSLFRGTGAGGPTGELFF.

The V and J genes are TRBV5-1 and TRBJ1-1; 7 nucleotides agree with TRBD1. Germline V gene sequence: CDR1 SGHRS, CDR2 YFSETQ. Trimming removed 4 bases from V and 3 bases from J; junction bases left unmatched: 9. The CDR3 length is 15 residues. This chain's CDR3 is CASSTNRGLHTEAFF. CDR3 in DNA: TGCGCCAGCAGCACAAACAGGGGCCTACACACTGAAGCTTTCTTT.

This clone was detected once. The chain combines TRBV28 with TRBJ2-6; no reliable D call. V dropped 10 bases and J dropped 1 base, with 5 bases sitting between them. The CDR3 spans 12 residues. CDR1 is MDHEN and CDR2 is SYDVKM in the germline V gene. The CDR3: CATGSGANVLTF. The CDR3 DNA sequence: TGTGCCACCGGGTCTGGGGCCAACGTCCTGACTTTC.

As DNA, the CDR3 is TGTGCCAGCAGTTCCGCCCAGACGACCGGGGAGCTGTTTTTT. This sequence encodes CASSSAQTTGELFF. The chain has TRBV6-4 and TRBJ2-2; D ambiguous. Germline V CDR1 and CDR2: MRHNA, SNTAGT. The CDR3 is made up of 14 amino acids. V shed 5 bases and J shed 5 bases, with 12 bases lying between them.

V is TRBV5-1 and J is TRBJ2-5, with unresolved D. The CDR3 consists of 14 residues. Trimming removed 0 bases from V and 3 bases from J, with 9 bases in between. Germline CDR1 and CDR2: SGHRS and YFSETQ. The CDR3 is CASSLEGRKETQYF. CDR3 in DNA: TGCGCCAGCAGCTTGGAAGGACGGAAAGAGACCCAGTACTTC.

This clone was recorded only once. The V call is TRBV7-7, the J call TRBJ1-1, with 7 positions matching TRBD1. The length of the CDR3 is 14 residues. With 5 bases clipped from V and 4 bases from J, the junction kept 7 bases outside the gene matches. Germline V CDR1 and CDR2: SSHAT, FNYEAQ (reference sequence). The CDR3 protein is CASSKGQTSTEAFF. CDR3 sequence (DNA): TGTGCCAGCAGCAAGGGACAGACCTCCACTGAAGCTTTCTTT.

The rearrangement links TRBV6-8 to TRBJ1-5, with D unresolved. The germline CDR1 and CDR2 sequences are MNHGY and SAAAGT. V lost 5 bases, J lost 0 bases, and 8 bases lay in between. The CDR3 consists of 14 residues. CDR3 in amino acids: CASSQENSNQPQHF. The CDR3 DNA is TGTGCCAGCAGTCAAGAGAATAGCAATCAGCCCCAGCATTTT.

This clone came up once. The junction does not match germline at one end; this may be a read error. The genes are TRBV6-8 and TRBJ2-5; 9 bases are shared with TRBD1. This CDR3 spans 14 amino acids. Germline values: CDR1 MNHGY, CDR2 SAAAGT. CDR3 coding DNA: TGTGCCATCAGTCCGGACAGGGGCCTGGAGACCCAGTACTTC. This codes for CAISPDRGLETQYF.

The chain couples TRBV5-1 to TRBJ2-7, with 8 bases lining up with TRBD1. CDR1 is SGHRS and CDR2 is YFSETQ in the germline V gene. Unmatched junction bases numbered 11, after V lost 3 bases and J lost 6 bases. The CDR3 runs to 15 residues. The CDR3: CASSSRGRDKSEQYF. CDR3 DNA: TGCGCCAGCAGCTCCAGGGGGCGCGATAAGAGCGAGCAGTACTTC.

This chain joins TRBV30 and TRBJ1-6; a possible D gene is TRBD1 (5 bases). The CDR3 is made up of 15 amino acids. The V end was cut by 2 bases, the J end by 3 bases, with 11 bases between. CDR1 and CDR2 (germline): GTSNPN, SVGIG (reference sequence). The CDR3 DNA reads as TGTGCCTGGAGTCAAGACAGCCTCTATAATTCACCCCTCCACTTT. It encodes CAWSQDSLYNSPLHF.

The V and J genes are TRBV5-1 and TRBJ2-1; TRBD2 agrees at 7 bases. The V and J ends lost 6 bases and 2 bases, in that order; junction bases with no gene match: 8. Germline assignment: CDR1 SGHRS and CDR2 YFSETQ. This CDR3 spans 15 amino acids. This CDR3 reads CASNAVGRAYNEQFF. For the CDR3, the DNA is TGCGCCAGCAACGCGGTGGGGAGGGCCTACAATGAGCAGTTCTTC.